The clone carrying this T cell receptor (beta chain) was recorded at least ten times. Its target is not known. These data belong to a study of metastatic and nonmetastatic thyroid tumors. Study-wide results and caveats: Benign nodules reportedly had significantly lower TCR beta diversity than malignant thyroid tumors in blood and tumor.

TCRdb reassembled clones from the PCR reads with MiXCR. Of around 41,000 clones in the sample, approximately 13% were seen once. CDR1 and CDR2 from the germline V gene are SGHAT and FQNNGV. V lost 7 bases and J 1 base, leaving 14 bases between the germline ends. The CDR3 has 14 residues. Nobody among the patients had been given any treatment before thyroid surgery. The sequence was collected from a female donor with papillary thyroid cancer or a benign thyroid nodule (not recorded which). Some clones in this sample may be carry-over from other donors' samples. V usage is TRBV11-2 and J usage is TRBJ2-7, with D perhaps matching TRBD2 (5 bases). The sequenced material came from blood. The CDR3 loop is CASTHGLNSYEQYF. CDR3 nucleotide sequence: TGTGCCAGCACCCACGGACTCAATTCCTACGAGCAGTACTTC.